This TCR beta chain is drawn from a study of sequential checkpoint blockade in melanoma. Study-wide background: Randomization was 1:1 between first-line nivolumab→ipilimumab and ipilimumab→nivolumab.

TCRdb's table, derived via immunoSEQ multiplex PCR, lists solely in-frame clones and lacks some. The table lists some 19,000 clones, about 74% of them singletons, with about 37% in the top ten. Treatment of the sample: randomized to nivolumab then ipilimumab (arm A) or the reverse (arm B). None of the patients previously received DNA-damaging chemotherapy. Live CD3+CD8+ CD19− CD56− cells were sorted from PBMCs. The CDR3 is 13 amino acids. The V end lost 2 bases, the J end lost 5 bases, and 9 bases lay between the germline ends. Germline CDR1 MNHNS, CDR2 SASEGT. The TCR was taken from a human donor with melanoma. Sequenced material: CD8+ T cells sorted from blood (inferred from file names), taken from a patient given nivolumab and ipilimumab in sequence. The chain joins TRBV6-1 to TRBJ2-5; a weak D match, TRBD2 (5 bases). In DNA form, the CDR3 reads TGTGCCAGCAGTGAACGGGGTTGGGAGACCCAGTACTTC. Translating it yields CASSERGWETQYF.